Listed here is a single T cell receptor (beta chain). Its antigen is unknown. V was trimmed by 6 bases and J by 0 bases, leaving 14 bases between them. Per the germline V gene, CDR1 is LGHNA and CDR2 is YNFKEQ. This CDR3 is 16 amino acids long. The sample comes from a study of shared clonotypes between healthy human individuals. General study points: Clonotypes that were shared across several donors made up around 4.6% of naive CD4 clonotypes.

Naive CD4+ cells were CD45RA-selected; the remaining cells were memory. Assay used: immunoSEQ multiplex PCR; TCRdb lists only in-frame clones, some missing. Of some 1,100,000 clones in the sample, 75% to 80% were seen once. The receptor was isolated from a man aged 18 to 29 in good health. Some clones in this sample may be carry-over from other donors' samples. The sequenced sample consisted of memory CD4+ T cells from PBMCs. Noted subset: CD45RA-negative fraction. This rearrangement joins TRBV4-2 to TRBJ2-2; D may be TRBD2 (5 bases). For the CDR3, the DNA is TGTGCCAGCAGACTCCGGCCGGACTCGAACACCGGGGAGCTGTTTTTT. Translating it yields CASRLRPDSNTGELFF.